The 29 T cell receptor beta chains below all came from one sample that was sequenced in a study of T cells in Graves' hyperthyroidism and ophthalmopathy. TCR beta CDR3 region amplification was performed from RNA transcripts. The HTBI primer set drove a first-round RT-PCR of the TCR CDR3. One entry per CDR3 protein, called by TCRdb with MiXCR from the multiplex PCR reads. The repertoire holds around 620,000 distinct CDR3 sequences, with about a sixth as singletons. Sequencing used blood. The receptors derive from a woman in her twenties or thirties with Graves' hyperthyroidism.

The chain combines TRBV3-1 with TRBJ2-7; TRBD2 matches 10 bases. The V gene's germline CDR1 is LGHDT and CDR2 YNNKEL (reference sequence). The CDR3 is 16 residues long. Germline trimming cut 4 bases from V and 2 bases from J; bases unmatched to any gene: 8. CDR3 nucleotide sequence: TGTGCCAGCAGCCTTGCCTCTAGCGGGGGAACCTACGAGCAGTACTTC. Translating it yields CASSLASSGGTYEQYF.

The chain joins TRBV19 to TRBJ2-1, with TRBD2 matching over 10 bases. Germline values: CDR1 LNHDA, CDR2 SQIVND (reference sequence). After removal of 4 bases from V and 9 bases from J, the junction contained 18 bases not matched to a gene. CDR3 length: 18 amino acids. CDR3 bases: TGTGCCAGTAGTAAGGACAACTTAGCGGGAGGTAATGGGGTTGAGCAGTTCTTC. Translated: CASSKDNLAGGNGVEQFF.

This clonotype was found many times. The chain carries TRBV24-1 and TRBJ2-5, with 7 bases identical to TRBD1. V lost 3 bases, J lost 5 bases, and 5 bases stayed unmatched. Germline CDR1 KGHDR, CDR2 SFDVKD. The CDR3 is 14 residues long. CDR3 in amino acids: CATSDPDRVETQYF. In DNA form, the CDR3 reads TGTGCCACCAGTGATCCAGACAGGGTGGAGACCCAGTACTTC.

The rearrangement links TRBV3-1 to TRBJ2-7; 8 positions agree with TRBD2. CDR3 length equals 16 residues. The trim removed 3 bases at V and 2 bases at J, leaving 9 bases unmatched. The V gene's germline CDR1 is LGHDT and CDR2 YNNKEL (reference sequence). For the CDR3, the DNA is TGTGCCAGCAGCCACGTAGCGGGGAGCTTAACCTACGAGCAGTACTTC. Translation gives CASSHVAGSLTYEQYF.

The table lists this clonotype with many counts. The chain combines TRBV11-3 with TRBJ2-1; the D is unclear. The CDR3 runs to 15 residues. Trimming removed 2 bases at V and 5 bases at J, with 13 bases between. Germline V gene data show CDR1 as SGHNT and CDR2 as YENEEA. The CDR3 reads CASSLFRARDNEQFF. Written as DNA, the CDR3 is TGTGCCAGCAGCTTATTTAGGGCCCGAGACAATGAGCAGTTCTTC. The full variable domain, in which reference TRBV11-3 and TRBJ2-1 provide the parts outside the CDR3, is EAGVVQSPRYKIIEKKQPVAFWCNPISGHNTLYWYLQNLGQGPELLIRYENEEAVDDSQLPKDRFSAERLKGVDSTLKIQPAELGDSAVYLCASSLFRARDNEQFFGPGTRLTVL.

The chain uses TRBV25-1 and TRBJ2-5; D remains unclear. CDR1 is MGHDK, CDR2 SYGVNS, per germline. V lost 1 base and J lost 3, with 9 bases in between. The CDR3 has 14 amino acids. In nucleotides, the CDR3 is TGTGCCAGCAGTGAATCGTATAAGGAAGAGACCCAGTACTTC. It specifies CASSESYKEETQYF. The complete variable domain, with remaining parts taken from reference TRBV25-1 and TRBJ2-5, reads EADIYQTPRYLVIGTGKKITLECSQTMGHDKMYWYQQDPGMELHLIHYSYGVNSTEKGDLSSESTVSRIRTEHFPLTLESARPSHTSQYLCASSESYKEETQYFGPGTRLLVL.

The chain is built from TRBV11-3 and TRBJ1-1; the D is unclear. The germline CDR1 and CDR2 sequences are SGHNT and YENEEA. CDR3 size: 11 residues. V was shortened by 2 bases and J by 9 bases, with 7 bases between the two germline ends. The chain's CDR3 is CASSLTYKAFF. CDR3 in DNA: TGTGCCAGCAGCTTAACTTACAAAGCTTTCTTT. Combining the CDR3 with reference TRBV11-3 and TRBJ1-1 gives the whole variable domain EAGVVQSPRYKIIEKKQPVAFWCNPISGHNTLYWYLQNLGQGPELLIRYENEEAVDDSQLPKDRFSAERLKGVDSTLKIQPAELGDSAVYLCASSLTYKAFFGQGTRLTVV.

The chain couples TRBV27 to TRBJ1-1, with D uncertain. Between the trimmed V and J ends, which lost 3 bases and 0 bases, there was a span of 8 bases. Germline V gene sequence: CDR1 MNHEY, CDR2 SMNVEV (reference sequence). The CDR3 is 14 amino acids. CDR3 sequence reads: CASSFAGVNTEAFF. CDR3 DNA sequence: TGTGCCAGCAGTTTTGCTGGGGTGAACACTGAAGCTTTCTTT.

This clonotype has at least ten counts. This chain links TRBV27 with TRBJ2-1; D not resolved. Germline V CDR1 and CDR2: MNHEY, SMNVEV (reference sequence). The CDR3 contains 11 residues. V was trimmed by 7 bases and J by 5 bases, leaving 6 bases between them. The CDR3 reads CASKGNNEQFF. Written as DNA, the CDR3 is TGTGCCAGCAAGGGAAACAATGAGCAGTTCTTC.

The rearrangement uses TRBV4-3 and TRBJ2-7; D not certain. From germline, CDR1 is LGHNA and CDR2 YSLEER. The CDR3 contains 14 residues. The V gene lost 5 bases and the J gene lost 3 bases, with 14 bases spanning the gap. This CDR3 reads CASSYNMGFYEQYF. CDR3 nucleotides: TGCGCCAGCAGCTATAACATGGGGTTCTACGAGCAGTACTTC.

This clonotype was seen only a few times. The chain combines TRBV10-2 with TRBJ2-5, with 12 bases fitting TRBD1. Germline V lookup: CDR1 WSHSY, CDR2 SAAADI. V shed 8 bases and J 5 bases; nucleotides not matched to a gene: 6. The CDR3 sequence is 14 residues long. The CDR3 coding sequence is TGCGCCAGCTGGGACAGGGGGCGCCGGGAGACCCAGTACTTC. This gives the protein CASWDRGRRETQYF.

The table lists this clonotype with a count of one. It is likely a read error, because the conserved phenylalanine at the end of the CDR3 is missing. The chain couples TRBV6-1 to TRBJ1-2; TRBD1 matches at 10 bases. Germline-derived CDR1 and CDR2 are MNHNS and SASEGT. The CDR3 runs 14 residues. The V and J ends lost 4 bases and 6 bases, in that order; junction bases with no gene match: 5. The CDR3 protein is CASSARGTGDGYTL. CDR3 DNA sequence: TGTGCCAGCAGTGCACGAGGGACAGGGGATGGCTACACCCTC.

The genes are TRBV5-1 and TRBJ2-3; D is ambiguous. From germline, CDR1 is SGHRS and CDR2 YFSETQ. V dropped 0 bases and J dropped 4 bases, with 9 bases sitting between them. The CDR3 has 14 amino acids. The CDR3 nucleotides are TGCGCCAGCAGCTTGGCCCCTCTTCCAGATACGCAGTATTTT. This gives the protein CASSLAPLPDTQYF.

This clonotype was observed a handful of times. This sequence joins TRBV18 and TRBJ2-2; D gene ambiguous. V was pared by 1 base and J by 6 bases, with 15 bases between. The CDR3 runs 16 residues. Germline values: CDR1 KGHSH, CDR2 LQKENI. The CDR3 DNA reads TGTGCCAGCTCACCACGTGGGATTGAGCGTCCCGGGGAGCTGTTTTTT. Amino acid sequence: CASSPRGIERPGELFF.

This chain connects TRBV19 to TRBJ2-7; TRBD2 is a possible D gene (5 bases). Germline V gene data show CDR1 as LNHDA and CDR2 as SQIVND (reference sequence). The CDR3 spans 15 residues. V was pared by 7 bases and J by 2 bases, with 18 bases between. The CDR3 DNA reads TGTGCCAGTAATCTACGGCCAAGGGAGCCCTACGAGCAGTACTTC. Translating it yields CASNLRPREPYEQYF.

Ten or more counts support this clonotype. The V and J genes are TRBV6-1 and TRBJ2-2; D is undetermined. Germline V CDR1 and CDR2: MNHNS, SASEGT. The V gene lost 1 base and the J gene lost 2 bases, with 8 bases spanning the gap. This CDR3 is 15 amino acids long. The CDR3 protein is CASSEETGNTGELFF. CDR3 nucleotides: TGTGCCAGCAGTGAAGAGACTGGAAACACCGGGGAGCTGTTTTTT.

V usage is TRBV20-1 and J usage is TRBJ2-2; D may be TRBD1 (6 bases). V shed 3 bases and J shed 3 bases, with 14 bases lying between them. Germline V CDR1 and CDR2: DFQATT, SNEGSKA (reference sequence). This CDR3 spans 15 amino acids. Here the CDR3 reads CSASNSDSYTGELFF. In DNA, the CDR3 is TGCAGTGCTAGTAACTCGGACAGTTACACCGGGGAGCTGTTTTTT.

This clonotype was detected many times. The chain employs TRBV6-2 or TRBV6-3 and TRBJ2-3; 8 nucleotides match TRBD2. Per germline, CDR1 MNHEY and CDR2 SVGEGT. The V gene end was trimmed by 0 bases and the J gene end by 2 bases; junction bases not matched to a gene: 19. CDR3 length: 21 residues. The DNA for the CDR3 is TGTGCCAGCAGTTACTCGACAGAGCATAGCGGGAATATAGGGCCCACAGATACGCAGTATTTT. Encoded protein: CASSYSTEHSGNIGPTDTQYF.

As to this clonotype: A read error is possible here, since a much larger clone lies one base away. The rearrangement uses TRBV2 and TRBJ2-7, with D tentatively TRBD2 (5 bases). The V gene lost 7 bases and the J gene lost 4 bases, with 14 bases spanning the gap. The CDR3 has 13 amino acids. Germline CDR1 reads SNHLY; CDR2 reads FYNNEI. Here the CDR3 DNA reads TGTGCCAGCAAAGAGGGCAGGACTTACGAGCAGTACTTC. Translation gives CASKEGRTYEQYF.

This clonotype was detected many times. The chain has TRBV2 and TRBJ2-5, with 10 bases aligning to TRBD2. CDR3 length: 15 amino acids. V lost 3 bases to trimming and J lost 5 bases; unmatched junction nucleotides: 6. CDR1 and CDR2 (germline): SNHLY, FYNNEI. CDR3 amino acids: CASSDPRAGGETQYF. The CDR3 bases are TGTGCCAGCAGTGACCCTAGAGCGGGAGGGGAGACCCAGTACTTC.

The V call is TRBV7-9, the J call TRBJ2-2; D not resolved. Germline V lookup: CDR1 SEHNR, CDR2 FQNEAQ (reference sequence). Between the trimmed V and J ends, which lost 2 bases and 4 bases, there was a span of 8 bases. The CDR3 has 14 residues. CDR3 sequence: CASSLISGTGELFF. CDR3 coding DNA: TGTGCCAGCAGCTTAATATCGGGCACCGGGGAGCTGTTTTTT.

This clonotype was recorded at least ten times. The chain links TRBV6-1 to TRBJ2-7; the D gene is possibly TRBD2 (5 bases). The CDR3 is made up of 13 amino acids. CDR1 and CDR2 (germline): MNHNS, SASEGT. With 6 bases removed from V and 2 bases from J, the gap between germline ends came to 11 bases. CDR3 amino acids: CASSLDSPYEQYF. CDR3 in DNA: TGTGCCAGCAGCTTGGACTCACCCTACGAGCAGTACTTC.

As concerns this clonotype: Sequence at one end of the junction differs from germline and may be a read error. The chain carries TRBV18 and TRBJ1-1; D perhaps matches TRBD1 (6 bases). This CDR3 spans 13 amino acids. CDR1 is KGHSH, CDR2 LQKENI, per germline. The CDR3 spells CASSSGANAEAFF. The DNA for the CDR3 is TGTGCCAGCTCCTCGGGGGCGAACGCTGAAGCTTTCTTT.

Ten or more counts support this clonotype. The rearrangement links TRBV20-1 to TRBJ2-7, with D tentatively TRBD2 (6 bases). The CDR3 is 13 amino acids. V was pared by 8 bases and J by 6 bases, with 20 bases between. Looked up from germline, CDR1 is DFQATT and CDR2 is SNEGSKA (reference sequence). The CDR3 here is CSPRGWGFGEQYF. The CDR3 coding sequence is TGCAGTCCTCGGGGGTGGGGGTTCGGCGAGCAGTACTTC.

This clonotype appeared many times. This sequence joins TRBV27 and TRBJ2-7, with D perhaps matching TRBD1 (5 bases). Deletions cut 5 bases from V and 0 bases from J, with 8 bases between. This CDR3 region has 13 residues. Germline CDR1 MNHEY, CDR2 SMNVEV (reference sequence). This CDR3 is CASSQGPSYEQYF. CDR3 nucleotides: TGTGCCAGCAGTCAGGGCCCCTCCTACGAGCAGTACTTC.

This clonotype was picked up many times. The genes are TRBV28 and TRBJ2-3; 8 positions agree with TRBD2. This CDR3 comprises 16 residues. The ends lost 6 bases at V and 2 bases at J; junction bases unmatched: 10. Looked up from germline, CDR1 is MDHEN and CDR2 is SYDVKM. This CDR3 reads CASSSAVAGFTDTQYF. CDR3 DNA sequence: TGTGCCAGCAGCTCCGCGGTAGCGGGATTCACAGATACGCAGTATTTT.

In this sample, this clonotype turned up a few times. As DNA, the CDR3 is TGTGCCAGCAGCTTAGGGCCTGGGCAGTACTTC. Translation: CASSLGPGQYF. The chain combines TRBV11-2 with TRBJ2-7; unclear D gene. This CDR3 spans 11 amino acids. V lost 1 base and J lost 9, with 7 bases in between. Germline V gene lookup returns CDR1 SGHAT and CDR2 FQNNGV.

About this clonotype: The junction does not match germline at one end; this may be a read error. V gene TRBV13 combines with J gene TRBJ2-1; no reliable D call. The length of the CDR3 is 14 residues. The germline gives CDR1 PRHDT, CDR2 FYEKMQ (reference sequence). CDR3 sequence reads: CASSLGQESNEQFF. CDR3 sequence (DNA): TGTGCGAGCAGCTTAGGGCAGGAGAGCAATGAGCAGTTCTTC.

This clonotype came up many times. The chain employs TRBV27 and TRBJ2-1, with D unclear. The CDR3 length is 18 residues. V lost 3 bases and J lost 0, with 18 bases in between. CDR1 is MNHEY and CDR2 is SMNVEV in the germline V gene (reference sequence). The CDR3, as DNA: TGTGCCAGCAGTTTGGGGATTGGGGAACTGAGCTCCTACAATGAGCAGTTCTTC. Protein: CASSLGIGELSSYNEQFF.